A selection of T cell receptor beta chains follows, all from one sample in a study of blood T cell repertoires in COVID-19. Here immunoSEQ multiplex PCR was the method, and the copy in TCRdb shows in-frame clones only, minus some. Of 120,000 to 150,000 clones listed, around 90% are singletons. Sequenced: peripheral blood. The receptor source for this set is a woman aged 60-70 years with acute or convalescent COVID-19. Both conserved end residues are part of each CDR3.

>TRBV10-3
CAISGLSGGGFPEETQYF
>TRBV7-9
CASSRFLAATYNEQFF
>TRBV5-1
CASRRGPDTEAFF
>TRBV5-1
CASSFTSGNYNEQFF
>TRBV5-1
CASSLELTYEQYF
>TRBV21-1
CASRPGGAQETQYF
>TRBV6-1
CASSEALAGSNEQFF
>TRBV7-9
CASSSRTGDGYTF
>TRBV15
CATSRDKSDGNTIYF
>TRBV7-2
CASSKRTGKETQYF
>TRBV6-5
CASTRDRQTSYGYTF
>TRBV18
CASSPRDRFSGNTIYF
>TRBV5-1
CASSLGQGGNQPQHF
>TRBV12-3/TRBV12-4
CASTPGFNSPLHF
>TRBV18
CASSPPGQVTDTQYF
>TRBV27
CASSLSGGGYTGELFF
>TRBV24-1
CATRGSGGADTQYF
>TRBV19
CASSTGGQGTEAFF
>TRBV28
CASTKMTGRTEAFF
>TRBV28
CASSFSDRENSPLHF
>TRBV11-3
CASSPSTGTPKAFF
>TRBV28
CASSPTWTGSVMISSYNEQFF
>TRBV6-2/TRBV6-3
CASSYSKGIPPQHF
>TRBV7-3
CASSLAGGGAESYEQYF
>TRBV6-5
CASTRELLETQYF
>TRBV18
CASSNAGLLSSYEQYF
>TRBV7-9
CASSWTPADEQYF
>TRBV9
CASSVGRGGNSPLHF
>TRBV9
CASSPGTVNTEAFF
>TRBV4-3
CASSQSRGEAFF
>TRBV5-1
CASSLAGTSGGPPSSYEQYF
>TRBV7-9
CASRGRGWSGMNTEAFF
>TRBV10-3
CAAGTGGASAEETQYF
>TRBV7-2
CASSFPTGGRDF
>TRBV28
CASSLLIPGGNTEAFF
>TRBV11-2
CASSHSTGIEEKLFF
>TRBV5-4
CASSPSSGEQETQYF
>TRBV3-1/TRBV3-2
CASRTSGYNEQFF
>TRBV7-9
CASSFPGDNQPQHF
>TRBV6-5
CASGRRGPEQFF
>TRBV12-3/TRBV12-4
CASSLGLAELFF
>TRBV5-1
CASSFGGSTDTQYF
>TRBV10-3
CAISDDRGYGEQFF